The 13 T cell receptor beta chains listed next were all sequenced from one sample in a study of T cell repertoires in cytomegalovirus infection. TCRdb re-called the reads with MiXCR, one entry per CDR3 protein. The sample shows roughly 600,000 distinct CDR3 sequences, 20% to 30% of them seen only once. Sequencing input: CD8+ T cells from PBMCs. The source is a human donor in good health (CMV status not recorded). Some clones in this sample may be carry-over from other donors' samples.

About this clonotype itself: A much bigger clone sits one base away, suggesting this may be a read error. The chain recombines TRBV2 with TRBJ2-1; 12 nucleotides line up with TRBD2. V shed 6 bases, J shed 6 bases, and the junction held 6 bases outside the gene matches. The CDR3 extends over 15 amino acids. The germline CDR1 and CDR2 sequences are SNHLY and FYNNEI. CDR3 protein: CASRSLAGGLNEQFF. The CDR3 DNA reads TGTGCCAGCAGATCCCTAGCGGGGGGGCTCAATGAGCAGTTCTTC.

This clonotype came up many times. The rearrangement joins TRBV12-3 or TRBV12-4 to TRBJ2-7; perhaps TRBD1 as D (6 bases). With 7 bases removed from V and 3 bases from J, the gap between germline ends came to 19 bases. The CDR3 is made up of 15 amino acids. The CDR3 loop is CASTFAGVFIYEQYF. Written as DNA, the CDR3 is TGTGCCAGCACCTTCGCAGGGGTCTTTATCTACGAGCAGTACTTC.

In this sample, this clonotype turned up a few times. This chain uses TRBV7-9 with TRBJ1-1, with D unclear. Germline values: CDR1 SEHNR, CDR2 FQNEAQ (reference sequence). The CDR3 covers 13 residues. The germline V and J ends were trimmed by 7 bases and 1 base, with 10 bases remaining between them. The DNA for the CDR3 is TGTGCCAGCACGGAGGTCGGGAACACTGAAGCTTTCTTT. It yields the protein CASTEVGNTEAFF.

The rearrangement joins TRBV27 to TRBJ2-1; 8 nucleotides match TRBD2. This CDR3 contains 15 residues. J lost 7 bases, V lost 6 bases, and 11 bases had no gene match. Germline V gene lookup returns CDR1 MNHEY and CDR2 SMNVEV (reference sequence). This CDR3 is CASSPRGAPGNEQFF. The CDR3 DNA sequence: TGTGCCAGCAGCCCGCGGGGGGCCCCCGGGAATGAGCAGTTCTTC.

The rearrangement uses TRBV29-1 and TRBJ1-1; D is uncertain. CDR1 is SQVTM, CDR2 ANQGSEA, per germline. With 1 base removed from V and 0 bases from J, the gap between germline ends came to 6 bases. The CDR3 has 13 residues. In DNA, the CDR3 is TGCAGCGTTGAAGGGGAAATGAACACTGAAGCTTTCTTT. As protein: CSVEGEMNTEAFF.

The chain recombines TRBV29-1 with TRBJ1-2; D unclear. In germline, CDR1 is SQVTM, CDR2 ANQGSEA. V lost 5 bases to trimming and J lost 2 bases, with 12 bases between them. The CDR3 totals 13 residues. The CDR3, as DNA: TGCAGCGTTTTTCCGACCGTCAACTATGGCTACACCTTC. This gives the protein CSVFPTVNYGYTF.

This clonotype was recorded a few times. The genes are TRBV7-8 and TRBJ2-6; TRBD1 matches 7 bases. This CDR3 is built from 15 residues. V lost 5 bases and J lost 4; bases outside the gene matches: 5. Germline V gene sequence: CDR1 SGHVS, CDR2 FQNEAQ. The chain's CDR3 is CASSGTERGANVLTF. The CDR3 DNA sequence: TGTGCCAGCAGCGGGACAGAGCGGGGGGCCAACGTCCTGACTTTC.

This clonotype was observed at least ten times. The CDR3 here is CASSFIAGGFTDTQYF. The DNA of the CDR3 is TGTGCCAGCAGCTTTATAGCGGGGGGTTTCACAGATACGCAGTATTTT. V is TRBV7-2 and J is TRBJ2-3; 10 nucleotides align to TRBD2. The CDR3 covers 16 residues. V was pared by 3 bases and J by 2 bases, with 5 bases of the junction left unmatched. The germline gives CDR1 SGHTA, CDR2 FQGNSA.

The gene calls are TRBV14 and TRBJ2-7, with 7 bases matching TRBD1. The CDR3 length is 13 residues. The germline gives CDR1 SGHDN, CDR2 FVKESK. V dropped 1 base and J dropped 6; count of bases not matched to a gene: 3. This CDR3 reads CASSQGTGVEQYV. The CDR3 DNA follows: TGTGCCAGCAGCCAAGGTACAGGGGTCGAGCAGTACGTC.

This clonotype came up many times. The chain is built from TRBV7-2 and TRBJ2-7; 7 bases fit TRBD2. Germline trimming cut 5 bases from V and 2 bases from J; bases unmatched to any gene: 3. CDR3 length equals 13 residues. Germline V CDR1 and CDR2: SGHTA, FQGNSA. Written as DNA, the CDR3 is TGTGCCAGCAGCATGGGACTAACCTACGAGCAGTACGTC. Translation gives CASSMGLTYEQYV.

This clonotype showed up many times. The chain is built from TRBV12-3 or TRBV12-4 and TRBJ2-3, with TRBD1 matching 8 bases. The CDR3 covers 15 residues. Germline trimming cut 2 bases from V and 5 bases from J; bases unmatched to any gene: 6. The DNA for the CDR3 is TGTGCCAGCAGTTTACTTGGACAGGGAGGAGATACGCAGTATTTT. Translation: CASSLLGQGGDTQYF.

This clonotype occurred a few times. The rearrangement uses TRBV10-2 and TRBJ2-1; TRBD2 aligns across 7 bases. The CDR3 loop spans 15 amino acids. CDR1 WSHSY and CDR2 SAAADI come from the germline V gene. J was trimmed by 2 bases and V by 6 bases; bases with no gene match: 7. The DNA of the CDR3 is TGCGCCAGCAGAGGCGGGACTAACCCCTACAATGAGCAGTTCTTC. Encoded protein: CASRGGTNPYNEQFF.

This clonotype was seen only once. V is TRBV29-1 and J is TRBJ1-2; 10 nucleotides agree with TRBD1. CDR1 is SQVTM, CDR2 ANQGSEA, per germline. V trimming: 7 bases; J trimming: 4 bases; junction bases outside the gene matches: 12. The CDR3 extends over 15 amino acids. CDR3 residues: CSALPSGQGSYGYTF. For the CDR3, the DNA is TGCAGCGCCCTCCCCTCGGGACAGGGGAGCTATGGCTACACCTTC.